The entry below describes one T cell receptor beta chain. This record comes from a study of shared clonotypes between healthy human individuals. For each subset, genomic DNA was distributed in equal portions over several immunoSEQ plates. Data came from immunoSEQ multiplex PCR; TCRdb stores just in-frame clones and leaves some out. This sample has hundreds of thousands of clones; roughly four fifths occur once, and the top ten carry approximately 12%. The sample taken for sequencing was PBMCs. The origin of this receptor is a middle-aged woman in good health. Some clones in this sample may be carry-over from other donors' samples.

The CDR3 reads CASSPGGGNEKLFF. CDR3 sequence (DNA): TGTGCCAGCAGCCCAGGGGGGGGAAATGAAAAACTGTTTTTT. The J gene is TRBJ1-4, the V gene TRBV9, with 7 bases that match TRBD1. The CDR3 runs to 14 residues. Germline values: CDR1 SGDLS, CDR2 YYNGEE. Losses at the gene ends were 4 bases for V and 5 bases for J; bases not matched to a gene: 5. Combining the CDR3 with reference TRBV9 and TRBJ1-4 gives the whole variable domain DSGVTQTPKHLITATGQRVTLRCSPRSGDLSVYWYQQSLDQGLQFLIQYYNGEERAKGNILERFSAQQFPDLHSELNLSSLELGDSALYFCASSPGGGNEKLFFGSGTQLSVL.